The 15 T cell receptor beta chains below come from one sample, sequenced in a study of blood T cell repertoires in COVID-19. Repertoires were generated with immunoSEQ multiplex PCR, while TCRdb's copy carries only in-frame clones and drops some. Among about 290,000 clones listed, 85% were seen once. The sequencing sample was made of peripheral blood. These receptors originate from a woman between 45 and 65 years old with active or convalescent COVID-19.

The count of this clone is one. The chain uses TRBV5-1 and TRBJ2-1, with 10 bases fitting TRBD2. This CDR3 contains 15 residues. After removal of 7 bases from V and 5 bases from J, the junction contained 9 bases not matched to a gene. From germline, CDR1 is SGHRS and CDR2 YFSETQ. CDR3 sequence (DNA): TGCGCCAGCGGTAAAGCGGGAGGGCCTAACAATGAGCAGTTCTTC. As protein: CASGKAGGPNNEQFF.

This clone has only one observation. CDR3 protein: CASSLDRAGTQYF. The DNA of the CDR3 is TGTGCCAGCAGCCTCGACAGGGCGGGGACCCAGTACTTC. This sequence joins TRBV5-5 and TRBJ2-5, with TRBD1 identical over 7 bases. The CDR3 is 13 amino acids. V gave up 4 bases and J gave up 7 bases; unmatched junction bases: 7. Looked up from germline, CDR1 is SGHKS and CDR2 is YYEKEE (reference sequence).

Only a few counts were recorded for this clone. The CDR3 here is CATSRDGQSSNSNQPQHF. CDR3 DNA: TGTGCCACCAGCAGAGACGGACAATCATCTAATAGCAATCAGCCCCAGCATTTT. This rearrangement joins TRBV15 to TRBJ1-5, with D perhaps TRBD1 (5 bases). The CDR3 runs to 18 residues. The V end lost 0 bases, the J end lost 0 bases, and 15 bases lay between the germline ends. Germline loops: CDR1 LNHNV, CDR2 YYDKDF (reference sequence).

V usage is TRBV28 and J usage is TRBJ1-2, with unresolved D. This CDR3 is 12 amino acids long. The V end lost 4 bases, the J end lost 5 bases, and 8 bases lay between the germline ends. Germline V gives CDR1 MDHEN, CDR2 SYDVKM. CDR3 sequence reads: CASSSDTYGYTF. CDR3 DNA: TGTGCCAGCAGTTCAGACACTTATGGCTACACCTTC.

The chain is built from TRBV6-1 and TRBJ2-7, with 14 bases that match TRBD2. Germline CDR1 and CDR2: MNHNS and SASEGT. The CDR3 is 17 residues long. V lost 0 bases to trimming and J lost 4 bases; unmatched junction nucleotides: 5. The CDR3 region is CASSEAVGTSGRYEQYF. The CDR3 region has the DNA TGTGCCAGCAGTGAAGCGGTGGGGACTAGCGGGAGATACGAGCAGTACTTC.

The rearrangement joins TRBV10-1 to TRBJ2-5; TRBD2 aligns across 8 bases. The CDR3 spans 14 residues. V lost 5 bases and J lost 5; bases outside the gene matches: 7. Per the germline V gene, CDR1 is WNHNN and CDR2 is SYGVQD (reference sequence). The CDR3 here is CASSLAGPRETQYF. The CDR3 bases are TGCGCCAGCAGTTTAGCGGGACCGCGGGAGACCCAGTACTTC.

The genes are TRBV14 and TRBJ1-1, with 8 nucleotides matching TRBD1. The CDR3 runs to 15 residues. Losses at the gene ends were 4 bases for V and 0 bases for J; bases not matched to a gene: 4. Germline V gene sequence: CDR1 SGHDN, CDR2 FVKESK. The CDR3 here is CASSLRTGLNTEAFF. In DNA, the CDR3 is TGTGCCAGCAGCCTACGGACAGGGTTGAACACTGAAGCTTTCTTT.

V usage is TRBV6-2 or TRBV6-3 and J usage is TRBJ1-4, with D possibly TRBD1 on 5 matching bases. Germline V gene data show CDR1 as MNHEY and CDR2 as SVGEGT. The CDR3 consists of 16 residues. V lost 0 bases and J 6 bases, leaving 14 bases between the germline ends. CDR3 sequence (DNA): TGTGCCAGCAGTTACTCGGGGAGGGGTGGTGATGAAAAACTGTTTTTT. It encodes CASSYSGRGGDEKLFF.

This sequence joins TRBV28 and TRBJ2-3; D is ambiguous. Germline V CDR1 and CDR2: MDHEN, SYDVKM. The CDR3 extends over 14 amino acids. Trimming stripped 8 bases from V and 0 bases from J, with 12 bases between. CDR3: CASARVSSTDTQYF. CDR3 nucleotide sequence: TGTGCCAGCGCCCGGGTCAGTAGCACAGATACGCAGTATTTT.

CDR3 sequence: CASSLGGEYTEAFF. Here the CDR3 DNA reads TGTGCCAGCAGCTTAGGGGGCGAATACACTGAAGCTTTCTTT. This rearrangement joins TRBV7-9 to TRBJ1-1; weak D call: TRBD1 (5 bases). This CDR3 is 14 amino acids long. Germline V gene sequence: CDR1 SEHNR, CDR2 FQNEAQ (reference sequence). V was clipped by 1 base and J by 3 bases, with 9 bases between them. The full variable domain, completed using reference TRBV7-9 and TRBJ1-1, is DTGVSQNPRHKITKRGQNVTFRCDPISEHNRLYWYRQTLGQGPEFLTYFQNEAQLEKSRLLSDRFSAERPKGSFSTLEIQRTEQGDSAMYLCASSLGGEYTEAFFGQGTRLTVV.

The chain uses TRBV5-1 and TRBJ1-1; 7 nucleotides line up with TRBD1. Unmatched junction bases numbered 6, after V lost 0 bases and J lost 1 base. This CDR3 is 16 amino acids long. The germline V gene encodes CDR1 SGHRS and CDR2 YFSETQ. CDR3 in amino acids: CASSLATGVRNTEAFF. CDR3 nucleotides: TGCGCCAGCAGCTTGGCAACAGGGGTCCGGAACACTGAAGCTTTCTTT. The variable domain in full, with the rest retrieved from reference TRBV5-1 and TRBJ1-1, is KAGVTQTPRYLIKTRGQQVTLSCSPISGHRSVSWYQQTPGQGLQFLFEYFSETQRNKGNFPGRFSGRQFSNSRSEMNVSTLELGDSALYLCASSLATGVRNTEAFFGQGTRLTVV.

The V gene is TRBV11-2, the J gene TRBJ2-1; 9 bases map to TRBD2. CDR3 length: 16 amino acids. Germline CDR1 and CDR2: SGHAT and FQNNGV. The J segment lost 14 bases and the V segment lost 2 bases, leaving 16 bases of the junction unmatched. The CDR3 DNA sequence: TGTGCCAGCAGCTTAAGGCGCGGGAGGGCCTTGGGCCCGAAGTTCTTC. Its translation is CASSLRRGRALGPKFF.

This clone is a singleton in its sample. The rearrangement joins TRBV7-9 to TRBJ1-4; no firm D call. V was pared by 3 bases and J by 7 bases, with 9 bases between. The germline V gene has CDR1 SEHNR and CDR2 FQNEAQ (reference sequence). The CDR3 sequence is 13 residues long. In nucleotides, the CDR3 is TGTGCCAGCAGCTTTACAGCGGCTGAAAAACTGTTTTTT. Translating gives CASSFTAAEKLFF.

The chain joins TRBV24-1 to TRBJ1-2, with TRBD1 identical over 7 bases. The CDR3 is 14 residues long. J lost 8 bases, V lost 4 bases, and 9 bases had no gene match. From germline, CDR1 is KGHDR and CDR2 SFDVKD. Written as DNA, the CDR3 is TGTGCCACCAGTGAGTCGGCAGGGGGACGGGGCTACACCTTC. Encoded protein: CATSESAGGRGYTF.

This CDR3 is CASSLTGLAYEQYF. CDR3 bases: TGTGCCAGCAGTTTAACGGGACTAGCCTACGAGCAGTACTTC. The J gene is TRBJ2-7, the V gene TRBV27; 8 bases are a match to TRBD2. V lost 2 bases, J lost 2 bases, and 2 bases stayed unmatched. The CDR3 contains 14 residues. Germline CDR1 and CDR2: MNHEY and SMNVEV (reference sequence).